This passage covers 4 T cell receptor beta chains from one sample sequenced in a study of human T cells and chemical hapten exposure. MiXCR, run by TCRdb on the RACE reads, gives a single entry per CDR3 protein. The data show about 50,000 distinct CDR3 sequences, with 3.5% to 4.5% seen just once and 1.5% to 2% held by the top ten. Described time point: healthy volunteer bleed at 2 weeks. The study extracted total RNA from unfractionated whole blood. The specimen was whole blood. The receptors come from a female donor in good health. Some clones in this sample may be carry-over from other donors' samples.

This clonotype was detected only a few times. Here the CDR3 reads CASKTGFGTGELFF. CDR3 bases: TGTGCCAGCAAGACAGGGTTTGGAACCGGGGAGCTGTTTTTT. The V call is TRBV6-5, the J call TRBJ2-2; 7 bases are shared with TRBD1. Germline CDR1 reads MNHEY; CDR2 reads SVGAGI. V shed 7 bases and J 5 bases; nucleotides not matched to a gene: 7. This CDR3 spans 14 amino acids.

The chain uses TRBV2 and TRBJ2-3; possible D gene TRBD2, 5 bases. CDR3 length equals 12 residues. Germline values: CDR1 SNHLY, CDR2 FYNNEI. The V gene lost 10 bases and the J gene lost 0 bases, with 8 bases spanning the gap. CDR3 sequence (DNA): TGTGCCACCCGGACTAGCACAGATACGCAGTATTTT. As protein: CATRTSTDTQYF. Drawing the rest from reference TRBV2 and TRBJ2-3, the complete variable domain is EPEVTQTPSHQVTQMGQEVILRCVPISNHLYFYWYRQILGQKVEFLVSFYNNEISEKSEIFDDQFSVERPDGSNFTLKIRSTKLEDSAMYFCATRTSTDTQYFGPGTRLTVL.

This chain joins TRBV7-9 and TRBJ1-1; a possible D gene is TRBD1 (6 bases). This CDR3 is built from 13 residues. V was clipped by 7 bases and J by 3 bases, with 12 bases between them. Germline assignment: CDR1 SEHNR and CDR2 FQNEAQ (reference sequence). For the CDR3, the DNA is TGTGCCAGCAACCCACAGGGATACACTGAAGCTTTCTTT. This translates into CASNPQGYTEAFF. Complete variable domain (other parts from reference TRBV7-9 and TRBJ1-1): DTGVSQNPRHKITKRGQNVTFRCDPISEHNRLYWYRQTLGQGPEFLTYFQNEAQLEKSRLLSDRFSAERPKGSFSTLEIQRTEQGDSAMYLCASNPQGYTEAFFGQGTRLTVV.

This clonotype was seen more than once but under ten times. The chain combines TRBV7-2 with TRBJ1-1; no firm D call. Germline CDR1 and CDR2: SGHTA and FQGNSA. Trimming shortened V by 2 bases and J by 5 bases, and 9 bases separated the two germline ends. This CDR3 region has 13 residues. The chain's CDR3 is CASSLRGQTEAFF. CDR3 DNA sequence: TGTGCCAGCAGCTTACGAGGGCAGACTGAAGCTTTCTTT.